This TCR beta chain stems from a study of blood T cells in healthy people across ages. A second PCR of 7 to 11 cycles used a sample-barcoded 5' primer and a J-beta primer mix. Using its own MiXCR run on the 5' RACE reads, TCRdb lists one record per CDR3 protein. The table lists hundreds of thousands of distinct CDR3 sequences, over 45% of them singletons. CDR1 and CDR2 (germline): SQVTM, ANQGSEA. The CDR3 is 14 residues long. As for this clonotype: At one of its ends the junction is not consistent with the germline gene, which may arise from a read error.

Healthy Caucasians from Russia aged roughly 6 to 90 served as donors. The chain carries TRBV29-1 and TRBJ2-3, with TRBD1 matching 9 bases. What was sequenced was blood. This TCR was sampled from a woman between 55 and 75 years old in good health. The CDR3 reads CSVEGTGSPDTQYF. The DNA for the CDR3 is TGCAGCGTGGAAGGGACAGGGAGCCCAGATACGCAGTATTTT.